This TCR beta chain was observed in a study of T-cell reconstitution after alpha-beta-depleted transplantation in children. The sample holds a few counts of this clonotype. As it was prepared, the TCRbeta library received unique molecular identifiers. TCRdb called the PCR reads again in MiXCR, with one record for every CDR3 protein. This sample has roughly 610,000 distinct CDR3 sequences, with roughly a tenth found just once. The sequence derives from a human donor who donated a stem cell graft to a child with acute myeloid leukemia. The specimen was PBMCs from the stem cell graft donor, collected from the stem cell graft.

The CDR3 sequence: CASSSRGTSGTYEQYF. The CDR3 coding sequence is TGTGCCAGCAGCTCAAGGGGGACTAGCGGAACCTACGAGCAGTACTTC. This chain links TRBV11-3 with TRBJ2-7, with 11 bases lining up with TRBD2. CDR1 SGHNT and CDR2 YENEEA come from the germline V gene. The CDR3 is 16 amino acids. V lost 4 bases, J lost 2 bases, and 7 bases stayed unmatched.